This TCR beta chain was sequenced in a study of T cell repertoires in cytomegalovirus infection. Many counts were recorded for this clonotype. The CDR3 contains 16 residues. In germline, CDR1 is SGHDN, CDR2 FVKESK. Trimming removed 3 bases from V and 1 base from J; junction bases left unmatched: 0. TCRdb ran MiXCR on the reads and lists one entry per CDR3 protein. The sample consists of around 180,000 distinct CDR3 sequences, 28% of them appearing once. The sample was PBMCs. This clonotype originated in a human donor in good health (CMV status not recorded). Some clones in this sample may be carry-over from other donors' samples. The chain has TRBV14 and TRBJ2-3; 14 bases are shared with TRBD2. CDR3 DNA: TGTGCCAGCAGCCAGGGACTAGCGGGGGGCACAGATACGCAGTATTTT. It codes for CASSQGLAGGTDTQYF.